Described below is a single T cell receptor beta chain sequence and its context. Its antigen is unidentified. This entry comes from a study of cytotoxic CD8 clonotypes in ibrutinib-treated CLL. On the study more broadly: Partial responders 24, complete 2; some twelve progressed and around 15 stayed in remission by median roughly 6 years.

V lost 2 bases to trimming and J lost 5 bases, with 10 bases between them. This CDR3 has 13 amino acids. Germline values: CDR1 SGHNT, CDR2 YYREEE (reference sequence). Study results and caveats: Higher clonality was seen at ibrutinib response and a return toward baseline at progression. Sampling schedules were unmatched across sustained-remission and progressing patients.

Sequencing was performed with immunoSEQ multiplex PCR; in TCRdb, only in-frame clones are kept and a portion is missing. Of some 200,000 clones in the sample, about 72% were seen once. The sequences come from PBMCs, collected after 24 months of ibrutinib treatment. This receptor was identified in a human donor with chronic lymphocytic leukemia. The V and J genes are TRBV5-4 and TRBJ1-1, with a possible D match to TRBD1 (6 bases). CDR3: CASSLAGATEAFF. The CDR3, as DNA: TGTGCCAGCAGCTTAGCGGGGGCAACTGAAGCTTTCTTT. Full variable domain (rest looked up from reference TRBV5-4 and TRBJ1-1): ETGVTQSPTHLIKTRGQQVTLRCSSQSGHNTVSWYQQALGQGPQFIFQYYREEENGRGNFPPRFSGLQFPNYSSELNVNALELDDSALYLCASSLAGATEAFFGQGTRLTVV.